One and the same sample provided the 24 T cell receptor beta chains below, sequenced in a study of Graves' ophthalmopathy and Graves' hyperthyroidism. Scientists amplified the TCR beta CDR3 regions from RNA transcripts. HTBI primers were employed in first-round RT-PCR, then a second-round multiplex PCR followed. TCRdb re-analysed the multiplex PCR reads in MiXCR, keeping a single row per CDR3 protein. Of over a million distinct CDR3 sequences in the sample, 35% to 40% were seen once. Sample: peripheral blood or thyroid tissue (not recorded which). The receptors here all came from an adult man with Graves' hyperthyroidism.

A remark on this clonotype: This sequence may be a read error, since a much larger clone differs from it by one base. This sequence joins TRBV10-3 and TRBJ1-6; 8 positions match TRBD1. The length of the CDR3 is 18 residues. J lost 10 bases, V lost 5 bases, and 19 bases had no gene match. Germline CDR1 ENHRY, CDR2 SYGVKD. CDR3 nucleotides: TGTGCCATCAGTTACTCAACACTCACTGGACAGGGACGGTCACCCCTCCACTTT. Translating gives CAISYSTLTGQGRSPLHF.

The chain uses TRBV29-1 and TRBJ1-1; D remains unclear. CDR3 size: 13 residues. The germline V gene has CDR1 SQVTM and CDR2 ANQGSEA. The V and J ends lost 6 bases and 2 bases respectively, with 13 bases between them. CDR3 loop: CSVATFSNTEAFF. The CDR3 DNA reads TGCAGCGTAGCGACATTCTCTAACACTGAAGCTTTCTTT.

The chain employs TRBV20-1 and TRBJ2-7, with a tentative D call TRBD2 (6 bases). The V end was cut by 4 bases, the J end by 2 bases, with 15 bases between. The CDR3 length is 14 residues. Germline V gene sequence: CDR1 DFQATT, CDR2 SNEGSKA (reference sequence). The chain's CDR3 is CSANSGHTPYEQYF. CDR3 nucleotide sequence: TGCAGTGCTAATAGCGGTCACACACCCTACGAGCAGTACTTC.

This rearrangement joins TRBV7-8 to TRBJ2-2; TRBD2 aligns across 10 bases. The CDR3 length is 17 residues. Losses at the gene ends were 2 bases for V and 4 bases for J; bases not matched to a gene: 7. Germline V gene lookup returns CDR1 SGHVS and CDR2 FQNEAQ. CDR3 coding DNA: TGTGCCAGCAGCTTAACCGGACTAGCGGTATCCACCGGGGAGCTGTTTTTT. This gives the protein CASSLTGLAVSTGELFF.

This clonotype came up many times. The chain is built from TRBV9 and TRBJ1-4, with 12 bases matching TRBD1. CDR1 and CDR2 from the germline V gene are SGDLS and YYNGEE. Unmatched junction bases numbered 5, after V lost 3 bases and J lost 2 bases. This CDR3 has 17 amino acids. The CDR3, as DNA: TGTGCCAGCAGCGCCGGGACAGGGGGCGTGACTAATGAAAAACTGTTTTTT. Its translation: CASSAGTGGVTNEKLFF. The full variable domain, with the rest looked up from reference TRBV9 and TRBJ1-4, is DSGVTQTPKHLITATGQRVTLRCSPRSGDLSVYWYQQSLDQGLQFLIQYYNGEERAKGNILERFSAQQFPDLHSELNLSSLELGDSALYFCASSAGTGGVTNEKLFFGSGTQLSVL.

This clonotype was detected ten times or more. The chain has TRBV5-1 and TRBJ2-7; 8 bases fit TRBD1. The ends lost 4 bases at V and 6 bases at J; junction bases unmatched: 9. The V gene's germline CDR1 is SGHRS and CDR2 YFSETQ. There are 14 residues in the CDR3. The CDR3 loop reads CASSRGDRSGEQYF. The CDR3 nucleotides read TGCGCCAGCAGCAGGGGGGACAGGTCTGGCGAGCAGTACTTC. The full variable domain, rest sourced from reference TRBV5-1 and TRBJ2-7, is KAGVTQTPRYLIKTRGQQVTLSCSPISGHRSVSWYQQTPGQGLQFLFEYFSETQRNKGNFPGRFSGRQFSNSRSEMNVSTLELGDSALYLCASSRGDRSGEQYFGPGTRLTVT.

The count of this clonotype is one. Just one base apart from a much larger clone, this may be a read error. The chain couples TRBV12-3 or TRBV12-4 to TRBJ2-7; 11 nucleotides agree with TRBD1. V lost 7 bases to trimming and J lost 5 bases; unmatched junction nucleotides: 4. This CDR3 is 13 amino acids long. The CDR3 DNA reads TGTGCCAGCAATAGGACAGGGGGCGACGAGCAGTACTTC. Encoded protein: CASNRTGGDEQYF.

The chain combines TRBV6-5 with TRBJ1-4; tentative D call: TRBD1 (5 bases). The CDR3 contains 12 residues. Germline assignment: CDR1 MNHEY and CDR2 SVGAGI. V lost 5 bases, J lost 14 bases, and 15 bases lay in between. The CDR3 is CASSGNRDSLFF. The CDR3 bases are TGTGCCAGCAGTGGTAACCGGGACTCTCTGTTTTTT.

The chain joins TRBV7-8 to TRBJ2-7; 9 bases match TRBD1. CDR3 size: 16 residues. Losses at the gene ends were 8 bases for V and 1 base for J; bases not matched to a gene: 12. The germline V gene encodes CDR1 SGHVS and CDR2 FQNEAQ. The CDR3 DNA is TGTGCCAGCGGCTCGGCCCCCGGGACAGGGTCCTACGAGCAGTACTTC. This gives the protein CASGSAPGTGSYEQYF.

Points on this clonotype: This sequence may be a read error, since a much larger clone differs from it by one base. The CDR3 does not close with the conserved phenylalanine or tryptophan, likely indicating a read error. The CDR3 here is CASSSGTGGAGNYGYTS. The CDR3 bases are TGTGCCAGCAGCTCAGGGACAGGGGGCGCCGGCAACTATGGCTACACCTCC. The chain employs TRBV7-8 and TRBJ1-2, with 12 positions matching TRBD1. Unmatched junction bases numbered 8, after V lost 4 bases and J lost 2 bases. CDR1 and CDR2 from the germline V gene are SGHVS and FQNEAQ. CDR3 length equals 17 residues.

This clonotype was counted between two and nine times. The rearrangement joins TRBV7-2 to TRBJ2-7; 10 positions agree with TRBD2. Trimming took 6 bases from V and 7 from J; bases not matched to a gene: 9. The CDR3 has 14 residues. In germline, CDR1 is SGHTA, CDR2 FQGNSA. The CDR3: CASSPGTSVREQYF. CDR3 in DNA: TGTGCCAGCAGTCCCGGGACTAGCGTTAGGGAGCAGTACTTC.

This clonotype was seen repeatedly, ten times or more. J is TRBJ2-7 and V is TRBV20-1; either TRBD1 or TRBD2 may supply D (5 bases each). Per the germline V gene, CDR1 is DFQATT and CDR2 is SNEGSKA (reference sequence). The length of the CDR3 is 13 residues. Trimming removed 5 bases at V and 10 bases at J, with 21 bases between. CDR3 DNA: TGCAGTGCTCTCCACCCGGGACCCGCTGGACAGTACTTC. This gives the protein CSALHPGPAGQYF.

The rearrangement links TRBV9 to TRBJ2-2, with D possibly called TRBD1 or TRBD2 (5 bases each). Trimming left V 0 bases short and J 2 bases short, with 11 bases between. CDR1 is SGDLS, CDR2 YYNGEE, per germline. The CDR3 totals 16 residues. The CDR3 coding sequence is TGTGCCAGCAGCGTAGGGGGGTCCGGAAACACCGGGGAGCTGTTTTTT. Its protein is CASSVGGSGNTGELFF.

For this clonotype: The junction shows a germline mismatch at one end, possibly a read error. The rearrangement links TRBV4-1 to TRBJ2-7; 8 nucleotides align to TRBD2. The CDR3 has 13 amino acids. Germline V lookup: CDR1 MGHRA, CDR2 YSYEKL. The CDR3 nucleotides read TGCGCCAGCAGCCAAGAGGCCGGGACTAGAGGGTCTTTC. Translated, it gives CASSQEAGTRGSF.

The sample holds many counts of this clonotype. The V call is TRBV7-9, the J call TRBJ2-7; D is uncertain. Between the trimmed V and J ends, which lost 5 bases and 2 bases, there was a span of 16 bases. Looked up from germline, CDR1 is SEHNR and CDR2 is FQNEAQ (reference sequence). The CDR3 has 15 residues. CDR3 region: CASSPSGSRPYEQYF. The DNA for the CDR3 is TGTGCCAGCAGCCCGTCTGGGTCGAGACCCTACGAGCAGTACTTC.

This chain uses TRBV6-6 with TRBJ1-6; 9 bases align to TRBD1. The CDR3 has 17 amino acids. CDR1 and CDR2 from the germline V gene are MNHNY and SVGAGI (reference sequence). J was trimmed by 7 bases and V by 2 bases; bases with no gene match: 9. The CDR3 loop is CASSYLGTGLRNSPLHF. The CDR3 DNA follows: TGTGCCAGCAGTTACCTCGGGACAGGGCTTCGGAATTCACCCCTCCACTTT.

This clonotype was seen many times. The CDR3 protein is CAISGAAASREAFF. CDR3 DNA sequence: TGTGCCATCAGTGGGGCGGCAGCGTCGCGTGAAGCTTTCTTT. V is TRBV10-3 and J is TRBJ1-1; no clear D gene. The CDR3 contains 14 residues. Germline lookup yields CDR1 ENHRY and CDR2 SYGVKD. V lost 4 bases to trimming and J lost 7 bases, with 16 bases between them.

The chain is built from TRBV19 and TRBJ2-7; D possibly corresponds to TRBD2 (6 bases). The ends were cut back, 5 bases at V and 2 bases at J, with 19 bases in the middle. CDR3 size: 16 residues. Germline lookup yields CDR1 LNHDA and CDR2 SQIVND (reference sequence). In nucleotides, the CDR3 is TGTGCCAGTAGTCCCCTAGGAGGGAGGACTACCTACGAGCAGTACTTC. Encoded protein: CASSPLGGRTTYEQYF.

This chain uses TRBV7-7 with TRBJ2-7, with D possibly being TRBD1 (6 bases). Trimming cost V 5 bases and J 2 bases, with 13 bases left between them. Germline values: CDR1 SSHAT, CDR2 FNYEAQ (reference sequence). The CDR3 runs 14 residues. CDR3 DNA sequence: TGTGCCAGCAGCACCGGGACACGGACCTACGAGCAGTACTTC. It is translated as CASSTGTRTYEQYF.

This clonotype was found many times. The gene calls are TRBV7-8 and TRBJ1-5; tentatively, D is TRBD1 (6 bases). Trimming took 5 bases from V and 6 from J, leaving 20 bases between them. Germline V gene sequence: CDR1 SGHVS, CDR2 FQNEAQ. CDR3 length: 16 residues. Written as DNA, the CDR3 is TGTGCCAGCAGCCCCCGGGGAGGGGGACGCGGTCAGCCCCAGCATTTT. Residues: CASSPRGGGRGQPQHF.

As for this clonotype: With a much larger clone just one base away, this may be a read error. The chain employs TRBV20-1 and TRBJ1-2; D perhaps matches TRBD1 (6 bases). Germline CDR1 and CDR2: DFQATT and SNEGSKA (reference sequence). V was trimmed by 6 bases and J by 1 base, leaving 12 bases between them. The CDR3 length is 13 residues. The CDR3 nucleotides read TGCAGTGCAGAGGACAGAGGTAACTATGGCTACACCTTC. This codes for CSAEDRGNYGYTF.

On this clonotype itself: Sequence at one end of the junction differs from germline and may be a read error. The chain carries TRBV7-9 and TRBJ2-5, with 7 bases matching TRBD1. Germline lookup yields CDR1 SEHNR and CDR2 FQNEAQ (reference sequence). The CDR3 extends over 17 amino acids. The CDR3 protein is CASSLGPGAGGRKTQYF. In DNA form, the CDR3 reads TGCGCCAGCAGCTTGGGCCCAGGGGCAGGGGGTAGAAAGACCCAGTACTTC.

This clonotype occurred many times. The chain combines TRBV20-1 with TRBJ2-2, with D perhaps TRBD1 or TRBD2 (5 bases each). The CDR3 is 16 amino acids. Per the germline V gene, CDR1 is DFQATT and CDR2 is SNEGSKA (reference sequence). V was pared by 5 bases and J by 1 base, with 17 bases between. CDR3: CSASNPGRQNTGELFF. CDR3 DNA: TGCAGTGCTTCTAATCCGGGACGGCAGAACACCGGGGAGCTGTTTTTT.

The V call is TRBV7-9, the J call TRBJ2-7, with TRBD1 identical over 9 bases. This CDR3 has 15 residues. In germline, CDR1 is SEHNR, CDR2 FQNEAQ (reference sequence). Trimming cost V 7 bases and J 3 bases; bases outside gene matches: 10. This CDR3 is CASNRPGQGFYEQYF. The CDR3, as DNA: TGTGCCAGCAACCGACCGGGACAGGGTTTCTACGAGCAGTACTTC.